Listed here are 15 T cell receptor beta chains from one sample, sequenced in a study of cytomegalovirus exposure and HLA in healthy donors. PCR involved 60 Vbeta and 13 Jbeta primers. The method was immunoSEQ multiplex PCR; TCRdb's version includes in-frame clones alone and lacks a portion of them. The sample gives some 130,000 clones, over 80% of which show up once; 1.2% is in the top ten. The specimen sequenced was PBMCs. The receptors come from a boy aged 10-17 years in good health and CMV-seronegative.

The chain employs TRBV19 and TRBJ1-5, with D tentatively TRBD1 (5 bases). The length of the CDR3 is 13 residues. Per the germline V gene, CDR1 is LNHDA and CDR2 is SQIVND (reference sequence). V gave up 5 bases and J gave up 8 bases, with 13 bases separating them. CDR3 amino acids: CASSQGTREPQHF. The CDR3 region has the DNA TGTGCCAGTAGTCAGGGTACTCGCGAGCCCCAGCATTTT.

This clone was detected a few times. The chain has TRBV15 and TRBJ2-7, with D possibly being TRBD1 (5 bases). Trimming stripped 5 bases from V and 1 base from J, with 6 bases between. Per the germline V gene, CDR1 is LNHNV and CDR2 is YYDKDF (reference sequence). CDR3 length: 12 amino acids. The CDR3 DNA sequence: TGTGCCACCAGCGGGGCTTCCTACGAGCAGTACTTC. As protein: CATSGASYEQYF.

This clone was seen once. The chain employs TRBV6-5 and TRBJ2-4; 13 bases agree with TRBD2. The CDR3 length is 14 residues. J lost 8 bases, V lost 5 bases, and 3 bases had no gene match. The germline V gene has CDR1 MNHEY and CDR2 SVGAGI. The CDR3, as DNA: TGTGCCAGCAGTAGACTAGCGGGAGGTGACATTCAGTACTTC. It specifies CASSRLAGGDIQYF.

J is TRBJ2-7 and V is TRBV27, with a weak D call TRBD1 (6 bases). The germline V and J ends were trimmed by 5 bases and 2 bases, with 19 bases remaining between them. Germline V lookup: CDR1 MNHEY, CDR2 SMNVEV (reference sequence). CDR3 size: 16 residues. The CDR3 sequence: CASSASPTGQPYEQYF. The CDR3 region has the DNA TGTGCCAGCAGTGCGTCCCCGACAGGTCAACCCTACGAGCAGTACTTC.

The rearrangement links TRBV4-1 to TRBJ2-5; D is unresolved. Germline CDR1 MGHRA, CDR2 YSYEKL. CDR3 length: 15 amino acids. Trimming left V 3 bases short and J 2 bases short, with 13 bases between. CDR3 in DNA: TGCGCCAGCAGCCAGCAGCTAGTGCCACAAGAGACCCAGTACTTC. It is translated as CASSQQLVPQETQYF.

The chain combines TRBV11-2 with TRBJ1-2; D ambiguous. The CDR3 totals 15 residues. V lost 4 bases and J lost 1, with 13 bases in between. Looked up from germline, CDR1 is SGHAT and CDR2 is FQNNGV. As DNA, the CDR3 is TGTGCCAGCAGCTCCCGACTAGATTATAACTATGGCTACACCTTC. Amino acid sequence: CASSSRLDYNYGYTF. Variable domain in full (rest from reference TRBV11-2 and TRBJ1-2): EAGVAQSPRYKIIEKRQSVAFWCNPISGHATLYWYQQILGQGPKLLIQFQNNGVVDDSQLPKDRFSAERLKGVDSTLKIQPAKLEDSAVYLCASSSRLDYNYGYTFGSGTRLTVV.

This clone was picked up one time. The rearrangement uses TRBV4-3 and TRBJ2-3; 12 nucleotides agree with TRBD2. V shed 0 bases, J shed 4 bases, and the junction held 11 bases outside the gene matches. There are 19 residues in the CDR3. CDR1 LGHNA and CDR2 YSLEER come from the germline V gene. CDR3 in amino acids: CASSQEPWLAGGGADTQYF. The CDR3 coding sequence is TGCGCCAGCAGCCAAGAACCGTGGCTAGCGGGAGGGGGGGCAGATACGCAGTATTTT.

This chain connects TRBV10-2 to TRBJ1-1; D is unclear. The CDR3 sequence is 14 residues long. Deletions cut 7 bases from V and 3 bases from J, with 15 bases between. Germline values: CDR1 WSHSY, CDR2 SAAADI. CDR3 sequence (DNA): TGCGCCAGCACCAAAGAGGGCGATGACACTGAAGCTTTCTTT. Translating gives CASTKEGDDTEAFF.

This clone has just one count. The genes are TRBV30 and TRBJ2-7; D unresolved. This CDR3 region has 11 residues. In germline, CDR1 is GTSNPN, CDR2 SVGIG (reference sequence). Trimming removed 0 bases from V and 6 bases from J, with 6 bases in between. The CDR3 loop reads CAWSVRSEQYF. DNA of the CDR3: TGTGCCTGGAGTGTGAGGAGCGAGCAGTACTTC.

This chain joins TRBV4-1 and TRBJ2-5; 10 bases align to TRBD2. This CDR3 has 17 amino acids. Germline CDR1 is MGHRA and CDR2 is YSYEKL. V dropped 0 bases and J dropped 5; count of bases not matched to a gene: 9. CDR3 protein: CASSQEDTSGTGETQYF. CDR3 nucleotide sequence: TGCGCCAGCAGCCAAGAGGATACTAGCGGGACGGGTGAGACCCAGTACTTC.

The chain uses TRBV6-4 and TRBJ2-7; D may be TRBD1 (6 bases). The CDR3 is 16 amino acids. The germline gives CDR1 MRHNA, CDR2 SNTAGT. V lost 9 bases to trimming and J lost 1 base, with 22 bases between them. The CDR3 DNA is TGTGCCAGAAATACTACGGCCGACAGGTGGTCCTACGAGCAGTACTTC. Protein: CARNTTADRWSYEQYF.

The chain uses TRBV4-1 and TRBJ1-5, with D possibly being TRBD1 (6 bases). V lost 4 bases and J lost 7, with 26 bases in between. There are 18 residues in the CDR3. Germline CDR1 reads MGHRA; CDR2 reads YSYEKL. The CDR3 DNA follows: TGCGCCAGCAGCCTCGACTTGGGGGGCGCGGGGGTAAGACAGCCCCAGCATTTT. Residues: CASSLDLGGAGVRQPQHF.

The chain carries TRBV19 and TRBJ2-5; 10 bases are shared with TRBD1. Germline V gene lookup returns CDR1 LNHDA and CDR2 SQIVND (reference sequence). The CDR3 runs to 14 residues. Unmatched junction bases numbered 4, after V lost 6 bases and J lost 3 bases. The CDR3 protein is CASSLGQGKETQYF. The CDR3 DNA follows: TGTGCCAGTAGCTTGGGACAGGGGAAAGAGACCCAGTACTTC.

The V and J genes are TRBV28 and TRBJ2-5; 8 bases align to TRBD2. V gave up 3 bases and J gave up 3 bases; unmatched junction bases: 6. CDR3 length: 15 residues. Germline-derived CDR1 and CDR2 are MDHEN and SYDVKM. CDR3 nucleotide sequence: TGTGCCAGCAGTTTGATACTAGCGGTCGAAGAGACCCAGTACTTC. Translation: CASSLILAVEETQYF.

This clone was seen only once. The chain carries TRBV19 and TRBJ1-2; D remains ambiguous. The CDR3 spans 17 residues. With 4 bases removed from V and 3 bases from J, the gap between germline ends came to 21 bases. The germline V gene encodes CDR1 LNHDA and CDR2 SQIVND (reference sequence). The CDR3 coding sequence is TGTGCCAGTAGTAAGGACGGACCTTCAGCGGGCGACTATGGCTACACCTTC. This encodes CASSKDGPSAGDYGYTF. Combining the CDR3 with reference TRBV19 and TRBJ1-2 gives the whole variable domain DGGITQSPKYLFRKEGQNVTLSCEQNLNHDAMYWYRQDPGQGLRLIYYSQIVNDFQKGDIAEGYSVSREKKESFPLTVTSAQKNPTAFYLCASSKDGPSAGDYGYTFGSGTRLTVV.